The 11 T cell receptor beta chains reported below all come from one sample, sequenced in a study of CD8+CD57+ T cells in acquired aplastic anemia. Whoever was chosen for sequencing had shown CD8+CD57+ cell expansion by flow cytometry. TCR beta VDJ combinations and CDR3 sequences were profiled from genomic DNA. Using its own MiXCR run on the reads, TCRdb lists one record per CDR3 protein. The data contain approximately 200,000 distinct CDR3 sequences, around 50% of them singletons. The sequenced sample was sorted CD4+, CD8+, or CD8+CD57+ T cells (not recorded which) from PBMCs. The source of these receptors is a human donor with aplastic anemia.

In the case of this clonotype: Given a much more abundant clone one base away, this may be a read error. V gene TRBV29-1 combines with J gene TRBJ2-7, with no clear D. V shed 4 bases and J shed 4 bases, with 11 bases lying between them. The CDR3 contains 12 residues. Looked up from germline, CDR1 is SQVTM and CDR2 is ANQGSEA. The CDR3 sequence: CSVVAEIYEQYF. In nucleotides, the CDR3 is TGCAGCGTTGTTGCCGAGATTTACGAGCAGTACTTC.

This chain uses TRBV20-1 with TRBJ1-4; a possible D gene is TRBD1 (5 bases). Trimming took 6 bases from V and 0 from J, leaving 14 bases between them. Germline CDR1 is DFQATT and CDR2 is SNEGSKA (reference sequence). This CDR3 is 15 amino acids long. The CDR3 loop reads CSARDLGTTNEKLFF. The DNA for the CDR3 is TGCAGTGCGAGGGACCTCGGTACAACTAATGAAAAACTGTTTTTT.

This clonotype came up a few times. V usage is TRBV6-6 and J usage is TRBJ1-5; no firm D call. Germline V gene lookup returns CDR1 MNHNY and CDR2 SVGAGI (reference sequence). The V and J ends lost 8 bases and 6 bases respectively, with 2 bases between them. This CDR3 is 9 amino acids long. CDR3 bases: TGTGCCAGCGGTCAGCCCCAGCATTTT. Translation gives CASGQPQHF.

The chain links TRBV6-1 to TRBJ2-1; D possibly corresponds to TRBD1 (5 bases). The CDR3 length is 15 residues. Germline CDR1 MNHNS, CDR2 SASEGT. The V end lost 5 bases, the J end lost 3 bases, and 14 bases lay between the germline ends. Here the CDR3 reads CASSTEPTVYNEQFF. As DNA, the CDR3 is TGTGCCAGCAGTACAGAGCCGACAGTCTACAATGAGCAGTTCTTC.

Many counts were recorded for this clonotype. This rearrangement joins TRBV5-1 to TRBJ2-1; possible D gene TRBD1, 6 bases. The CDR3 runs to 16 residues. Germline CDR1 SGHRS, CDR2 YFSETQ. V lost 0 bases and J lost 5, with 15 bases in between. The CDR3 DNA follows: TGCGCCAGCAGCTTGGAGCCAGCCAGGGGAAACAATGAGCAGTTCTTC. Its translation is CASSLEPARGNNEQFF.

This clonotype was seen repeatedly, ten times or more. The chain is built from TRBV6-5 and TRBJ1-6; possibly TRBD1 for D (6 bases). Germline assignment: CDR1 MNHEY and CDR2 SVGAGI. Trimming shortened V by 5 bases and J by 3 bases, and 11 bases separated the two germline ends. The CDR3 is 15 residues long. CDR3 sequence: CASSRQDVYNSPLHF. The CDR3 DNA reads as TGTGCCAGCAGTAGACAGGATGTCTATAATTCACCCCTCCACTTT.

This chain connects TRBV20-1 to TRBJ1-6, with D possibly TRBD1 on 5 matching bases. Germline values: CDR1 DFQATT, CDR2 SNEGSKA (reference sequence). V was shortened by 4 bases and J by 10 bases, with 14 bases between the two germline ends. This CDR3 is 13 amino acids long. CDR3 bases: TGCAGTGCTACTAGCAGGGAGAACTCACCCCTCCACTTT. Translation gives CSATSRENSPLHF.

V usage is TRBV19 and J usage is TRBJ2-3; D not certain. The germline gives CDR1 LNHDA, CDR2 SQIVND (reference sequence). Trimming left V 5 bases short and J 7 bases short, with 16 bases between. CDR3 length equals 14 residues. The CDR3 spells CASSRTTRKHTQYF. The CDR3, as DNA: TGTGCCAGTAGTCGTACAACCCGAAAACATACGCAGTATTTT.

The rearrangement uses TRBV5-1 and TRBJ2-1; TRBD1 agrees at 8 bases. The V and J ends lost 0 bases and 6 bases, in that order; junction bases with no gene match: 8. CDR1 is SGHRS and CDR2 is YFSETQ in the germline V gene. The CDR3 length is 16 residues. CDR3 nucleotide sequence: TGCGCCAGCAGCTTGGGTTCCAGGGGGCAGGGCAATGAGCAGTTCTTC. This encodes CASSLGSRGQGNEQFF.

The chain carries TRBV10-1 and TRBJ2-7; TRBD2 is a possible D gene (5 bases). CDR3 length: 14 residues. Trimming removed 6 bases from V and 0 bases from J, with 12 bases in between. Per germline, CDR1 WNHNN and CDR2 SYGVQD (reference sequence). In DNA form, the CDR3 reads TGCGCCAGCAGCCGGACTCCCCCCTCCTACGAGCAGTACTTC. Translation: CASSRTPPSYEQYF.

The chain has TRBV6-6 and TRBJ2-3; D is uncertain. Per germline, CDR1 MNHNY and CDR2 SVGAGI (reference sequence). The CDR3 is made up of 13 amino acids. The V gene lost 8 bases and the J gene lost 3 bases, with 12 bases spanning the gap. The CDR3, as DNA: TGTGCCAGCGGGGTCCTGGGAACAGATACGCAGTATTTT. Translated, it gives CASGVLGTDTQYF.